This T cell receptor beta chain was recorded in a study of cytomegalovirus exposure and HLA in healthy donors (dated by TCRdb to about 2017). Background on the whole study: According to a later analysis, the 100 to 150 validation repertoires were produced on the same platform as the approximately 690 repertoires of the first cohort. The study was designed to test whether signatures of past pathogen exposure could be identified by cataloging public T cell receptors. In addition to the first cohort of 650 to 800 subjects, a separate validation cohort of approximately 130 different subjects was used. High-throughput TCR immunosequencing, statistical association of individual TCRs with disease status, and machine learning were combined to predict cytomegalovirus infection status. Results and caveats for the whole study, not just this receptor: In a later analysis, TCRs clustered in the first cohort were found to also tend to co-occur in the 130 or so validation repertoires, with approximately 94% of cluster scores above 0. Cytomegalovirus status was reported to be diagnosed by the classifier with high specificity and sensitivity in both the original and validation cohorts. The validation cohort had no HLA typing available for a later analysis, so co-occurrence within that cohort was assessed over all 120 or so repertoires. Three of the identified cytomegalovirus-associated TCR beta chains were confirmed in vitro to be specific for cytomegalovirus antigens. Most TCR sequences were seen in very few donors, while some public TCRs were found in many individuals. The authors suggested that the approach could potentially be extended to other disease states and immunological phenotypes. In the study, around 150 TCR beta chains were listed as associated with cytomegalovirus.

The library was prepared using the immunoSEQ multiplex PCR assay. The authors processed their data as follows. To diagnose cytomegalovirus status from the catalog of TCR beta chain sequences, a statistical classification framework was built. The table comes from immuneACCESS by way of TCRdb, which keeps in-frame sequences with V and J called. Part of the clones is missing from these tables; in studies checked, under half for an unresolved V gene and the rest for unknown reasons. V, J and clone size reflect that table, while D and trimming were determined from the DNA. This sample lists about 160,000 clones; roughly 91% were detected once. The ten largest clones add up to 4% to 4.5% of the sample. The donors were included in the validation cohort of approximately 120 subjects, a group kept apart from the roughly 700-subject first cohort. CDR3 length: 14 amino acids, cysteine to phenylalanine. The only DNA kept is the CDR3, 42 bases in frame from the first base. Trimmed from V: 4 bases; trimmed from J: 7 bases; junction bases lacking a gene match: 6. CDR1 and CDR2 (SGHKS, YYEKEE) derive from the germline V gene (reference sequence).

Of note for this clone: Its binding antigen is unknown. Qualities for individual bases were not recorded, and no much larger clone is one base off.

This sequence uses TRBV5-5 and TRBJ2-7; 12 middle bases align to TRBD1. The clonotype comes from a man younger than 35 in good health and CMV-seropositive. The sample consisted of PBMCs. The CDR3 region has the sequence CASSPGQGALEQYF. The base sequence is TGTGCCAGCAGCCCGGGACAGGGGGCGCTTGAGCAGTACTTC.